The rows below give T cell receptor beta chains drawn from one sample of a study of shared clonotypes between healthy human individuals. Using immunoSEQ multiplex PCR, the repertoire was profiled, and TCRdb retains in-frame clones only, with some absent. Here the sample spans over 2 million clones, about 90% being singletons. The sequenced sample consisted of naive CD4+ T cells from PBMCs. The receptors were gathered from a man aged 18 to 30 in good health. Some clones in this sample may be carry-over from other donors' samples. Each CDR3 is given with its conserved first and last residue. The order of the fields is J gene, V gene, clone size, D gene, CDR3 protein, CDR3 DNA. A D gene is named only where the DNA matches it firmly. A clone size is listed for some rows: how often the clone was seen (once, few, many), or a class if it is expanded.

j_call: TRBJ1-1
v_call: TRBV7-2
clone_size: -
d_call: -
cdr3_aa: CASSSTTDGWNTEAFF
cdr3_nt: TGTGCCAGCAGCTCAACTACTGACGGGTGGAACACTGAAGCTTTCTTT

j_call: TRBJ1-1
v_call: TRBV30
clone_size: once
d_call: TRBD1
cdr3_aa: CAWSPRDRGLYTEAFF
cdr3_nt: TGTGCCTGGAGTCCCCGGGACAGGGGGCTTTACACTGAAGCTTTCTTT

j_call: TRBJ1-5
v_call: TRBV5-1
clone_size: -
d_call: -
cdr3_aa: CASSLGTGNQPQHF
cdr3_nt: TGCGCCAGCAGCTTGGGGACGGGAAATCAGCCCCAGCATTTT

j_call: TRBJ2-2
v_call: TRBV19
clone_size: -
d_call: TRBD2
cdr3_aa: CASSPQAGVAGELFF
cdr3_nt: TGTGCCAGTAGCCCCCAAGCGGGAGTTGCCGGGGAGCTGTTTTTT

j_call: TRBJ2-7
v_call: TRBV6-5
clone_size: -
d_call: TRBD2
cdr3_aa: CASGWAGGYEQYF
cdr3_nt: TGTGCCAGCGGTTGGGCGGGAGGCTACGAGCAGTACTTC

j_call: TRBJ2-5
v_call: TRBV5-1
clone_size: -
d_call: -
cdr3_aa: CASGSTAETQYF
cdr3_nt: TGCGCCAGCGGTTCCACGGCAGAGACCCAGTACTTC

j_call: TRBJ1-4
v_call: TRBV7-9
clone_size: -
d_call: -
cdr3_aa: CASSAAGFNEKLFF
cdr3_nt: TGTGCCAGCAGCGCCGCGGGTTTCAATGAAAAACTGTTTTTT

j_call: TRBJ1-4
v_call: TRBV29-1
clone_size: -
d_call: -
cdr3_aa: CSVAEQPNEKLFF
cdr3_nt: TGCAGCGTTGCAGAACAGCCTAATGAAAAACTGTTTTTT

j_call: TRBJ2-3
v_call: TRBV10-3
clone_size: -
d_call: -
cdr3_aa: CAITGETGLRSDTQYF
cdr3_nt: TGTGCCATCACGGGGGAAACGGGACTTAGATCAGATACGCAGTATTTT

j_call: TRBJ1-1
v_call: TRBV30
clone_size: -
d_call: -
cdr3_aa: CAWIGMMNTEAFF
cdr3_nt: TGTGCCTGGATTGGGATGATGAACACTGAAGCTTTCTTT

j_call: TRBJ2-5
v_call: TRBV14
clone_size: -
d_call: TRBD2
cdr3_aa: CASSQSRLADTETQYF
cdr3_nt: TGTGCCAGCAGCCAATCGAGGCTAGCGGACACAGAGACCCAGTACTTC

j_call: TRBJ2-1
v_call: TRBV14
clone_size: -
d_call: -
cdr3_aa: CASSLLGQSSYNEQFF
cdr3_nt: TGTGCCAGCAGCCTTTTAGGACAGAGCTCCTACAATGAGCAGTTCTTC

j_call: TRBJ2-5
v_call: TRBV7-2
clone_size: -
d_call: -
cdr3_aa: CASSFRTEETQYF
cdr3_nt: TGTGCCAGCAGCTTCCGGACGGAAGAGACCCAGTACTTC

j_call: TRBJ1-1
v_call: TRBV7-9
clone_size: -
d_call: -
cdr3_aa: CASSSSQALAEAFF
cdr3_nt: TGTGCCAGCAGCTCCTCCCAGGCTTTGGCTGAAGCTTTCTTT

j_call: TRBJ2-3
v_call: TRBV9
clone_size: -
d_call: TRBD2
cdr3_aa: CASSPGTSGPDTQYF
cdr3_nt: TGTGCCAGCAGCCCCGGGACTAGCGGGCCAGATACGCAGTATTTT

j_call: TRBJ2-2
v_call: TRBV15
clone_size: -
d_call: TRBD2
cdr3_aa: CATSRDQGQAGTTGELFF
cdr3_nt: TGTGCCACCAGCAGAGATCAAGGGCAAGCGGGAACGACCGGGGAGCTGTTTTTT

j_call: TRBJ1-2
v_call: TRBV5-8
clone_size: -
d_call: TRBD1
cdr3_aa: CASSPTGVWYGYTF
cdr3_nt: TGTGCCAGCAGCCCGACAGGGGTATGGTATGGCTACACCTTC

j_call: TRBJ2-7
v_call: TRBV6-1
clone_size: -
d_call: -
cdr3_aa: CASSRTAPSYEQYF
cdr3_nt: TGTGCCAGCTCCCGGACAGCCCCCTCCTACGAGCAGTACTTC

j_call: TRBJ1-1
v_call: TRBV5-6
clone_size: once
d_call: -
cdr3_aa: CASSPTFSGIEAFF
cdr3_nt: TGTGCCAGCAGCCCCACATTTTCGGGGATTGAAGCTTTCTTT

j_call: TRBJ2-2
v_call: TRBV2
clone_size: -
d_call: -
cdr3_aa: CASSGRQPFWGSTGELFF
cdr3_nt: TGTGCCAGCAGTGGAAGACAGCCTTTTTGGGGGTCAACCGGGGAGCTGTTTTTT

j_call: TRBJ1-2
v_call: TRBV7-2
clone_size: -
d_call: -
cdr3_aa: CASSLGTANYGYTF
cdr3_nt: TGTGCCAGCAGCTTAGGGACAGCGAACTATGGCTACACCTTC

j_call: TRBJ2-1
v_call: TRBV29-1
clone_size: -
d_call: -
cdr3_aa: CSVRGIPGDEQFF
cdr3_nt: TGCAGCGTTCGCGGGATCCCAGGAGATGAGCAGTTCTTC

j_call: TRBJ2-7
v_call: TRBV5-6
clone_size: -
d_call: -
cdr3_aa: CASSPPGSSSYEQYF
cdr3_nt: TGTGCCAGCAGCCCCCCCGGGAGCAGCTCCTACGAGCAGTACTTC

j_call: TRBJ2-7
v_call: TRBV11-2
clone_size: -
d_call: -
cdr3_aa: CASSPPGVLSYEQYF
cdr3_nt: TGTGCCAGCAGCCCCCCCGGGGTTCTCTCCTACGAGCAGTACTTC